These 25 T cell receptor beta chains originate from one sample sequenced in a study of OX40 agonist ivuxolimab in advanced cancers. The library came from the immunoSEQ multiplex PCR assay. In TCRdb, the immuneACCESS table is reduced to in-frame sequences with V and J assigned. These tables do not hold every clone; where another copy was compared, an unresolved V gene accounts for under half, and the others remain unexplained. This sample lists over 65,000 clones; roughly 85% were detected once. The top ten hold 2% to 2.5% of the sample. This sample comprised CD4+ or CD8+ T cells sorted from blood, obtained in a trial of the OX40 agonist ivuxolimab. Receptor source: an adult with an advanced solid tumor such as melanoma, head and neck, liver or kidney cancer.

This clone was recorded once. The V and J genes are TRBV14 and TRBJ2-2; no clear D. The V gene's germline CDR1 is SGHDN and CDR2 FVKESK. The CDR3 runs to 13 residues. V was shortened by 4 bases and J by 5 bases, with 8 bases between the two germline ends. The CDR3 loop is CASSPSVTGELFF. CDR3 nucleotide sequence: TGTGCCAGCAGCCCCAGCGTGACCGGGGAGCTGTTTTTT.

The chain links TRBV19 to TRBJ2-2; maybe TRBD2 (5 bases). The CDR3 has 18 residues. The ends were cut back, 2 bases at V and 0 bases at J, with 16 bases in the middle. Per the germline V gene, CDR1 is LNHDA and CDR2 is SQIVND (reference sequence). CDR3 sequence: CASSIRGDRAANTGELFF. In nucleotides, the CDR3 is TGTGCCAGTAGTATACGGGGTGATCGAGCGGCGAACACCGGGGAGCTGTTTTTT.

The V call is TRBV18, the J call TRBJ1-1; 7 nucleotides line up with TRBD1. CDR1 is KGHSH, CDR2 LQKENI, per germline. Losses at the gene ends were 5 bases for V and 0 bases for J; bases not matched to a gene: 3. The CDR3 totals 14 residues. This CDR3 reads CASSSGGLNTEAFF. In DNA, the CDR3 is TGTGCCAGCTCATCAGGGGGTTTGAACACTGAAGCTTTCTTT.

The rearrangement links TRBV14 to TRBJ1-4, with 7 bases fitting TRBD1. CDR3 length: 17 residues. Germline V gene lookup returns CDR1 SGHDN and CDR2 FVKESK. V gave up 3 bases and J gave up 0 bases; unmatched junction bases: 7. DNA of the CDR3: TGTGCCAGCAGCCAGCGACAGGGAGTTGCAACTAATGAAAAACTGTTTTTT. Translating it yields CASSQRQGVATNEKLFF.

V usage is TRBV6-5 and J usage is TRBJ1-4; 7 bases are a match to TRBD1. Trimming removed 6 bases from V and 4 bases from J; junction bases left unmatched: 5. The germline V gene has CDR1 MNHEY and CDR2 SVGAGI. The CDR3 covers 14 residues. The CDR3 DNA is TGTGCCAGCAGACGGGGACAGCTTAATGAAAAACTGTTTTTT. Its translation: CASRRGQLNEKLFF.

The CDR3 loop is CASIPSGANVLTF. The CDR3 nucleotides are TGTGCCAGCATCCCCTCTGGGGCCAACGTCCTGACTTTC. The chain joins TRBV28 to TRBJ2-6, with no clear D. Germline lookup yields CDR1 MDHEN and CDR2 SYDVKM. The V end was cut by 7 bases, the J end by 0 bases, with 4 bases between. The CDR3 sequence is 13 residues long.

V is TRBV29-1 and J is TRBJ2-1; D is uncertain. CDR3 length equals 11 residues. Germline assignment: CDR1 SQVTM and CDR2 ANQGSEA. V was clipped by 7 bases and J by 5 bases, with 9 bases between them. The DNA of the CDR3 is TGCAGCGGGGGAACGAACAATGAGCAGTTCTTC. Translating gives CSGGTNNEQFF.

The CDR3 DNA follows: TGTGCCAGCAGCTGGACCGGGGGGAACACTGAAGCTTTCTTT. Protein sequence: CASSWTGGNTEAFF. The J gene is TRBJ1-1, the V gene TRBV7-2; a weak D match, TRBD1 (5 bases). Germline CDR1 is SGHTA and CDR2 is FQGNSA. This CDR3 has 14 residues. Trimming stripped 4 bases from V and 1 base from J, with 10 bases between.

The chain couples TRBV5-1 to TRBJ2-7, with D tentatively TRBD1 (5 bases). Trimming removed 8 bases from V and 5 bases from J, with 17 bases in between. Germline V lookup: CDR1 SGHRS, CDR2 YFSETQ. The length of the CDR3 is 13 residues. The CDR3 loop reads CASAVRVQDEQYF. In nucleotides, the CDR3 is TGCGCCAGTGCGGTAAGGGTACAGGACGAGCAGTACTTC.

CDR3 residues: CASSPSSDTQYF. The DNA of the CDR3 is TGTGCCAGCAGCCCTAGCTCAGATACGCAGTATTTT. This chain joins TRBV7-9 and TRBJ2-3, with a tentative D call TRBD2 (5 bases). V was pared by 5 bases and J by 4 bases, with 7 bases between. The germline CDR1 and CDR2 sequences are SEHNR and FQNEAQ (reference sequence). This CDR3 has 12 residues.

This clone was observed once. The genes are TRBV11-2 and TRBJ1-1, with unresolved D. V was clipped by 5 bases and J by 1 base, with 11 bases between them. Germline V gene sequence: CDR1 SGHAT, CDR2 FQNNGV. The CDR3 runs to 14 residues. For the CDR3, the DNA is TGTGCCAGCAGCCTGCGGACGGGGAACACTGAAGCTTTCTTT. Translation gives CASSLRTGNTEAFF.

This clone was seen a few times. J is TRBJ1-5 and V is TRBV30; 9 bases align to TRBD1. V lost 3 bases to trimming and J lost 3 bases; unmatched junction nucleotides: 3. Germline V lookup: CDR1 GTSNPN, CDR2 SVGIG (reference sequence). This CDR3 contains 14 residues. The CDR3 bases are TGTGCCTGGAGGGGACAGGGATTCAATCAGCCCCAGCATTTT. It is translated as CAWRGQGFNQPQHF.

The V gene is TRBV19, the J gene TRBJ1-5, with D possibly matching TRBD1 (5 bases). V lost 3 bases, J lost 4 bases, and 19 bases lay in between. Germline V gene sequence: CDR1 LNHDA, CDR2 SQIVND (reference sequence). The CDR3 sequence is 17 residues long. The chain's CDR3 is CASSILGTPSGNQPQHF. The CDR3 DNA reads TGTGCCAGTAGTATCTTGGGGACTCCTTCGGGGAATCAGCCCCAGCATTTT.

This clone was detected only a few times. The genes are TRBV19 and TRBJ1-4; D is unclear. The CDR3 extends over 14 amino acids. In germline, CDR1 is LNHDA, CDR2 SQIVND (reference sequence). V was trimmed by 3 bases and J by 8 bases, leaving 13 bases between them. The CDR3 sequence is CASSMARTLEKLFF. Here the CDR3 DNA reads TGTGCCAGTAGTATGGCGAGAACATTGGAAAAACTGTTTTTT.

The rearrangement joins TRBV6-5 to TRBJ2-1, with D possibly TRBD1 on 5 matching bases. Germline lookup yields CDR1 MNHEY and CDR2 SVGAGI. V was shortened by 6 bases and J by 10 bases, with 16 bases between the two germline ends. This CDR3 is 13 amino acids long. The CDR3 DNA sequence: TGTGCCAGCAGGTTGACAGTTCCGAGCGAGCAGTTCTTC. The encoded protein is CASRLTVPSEQFF.

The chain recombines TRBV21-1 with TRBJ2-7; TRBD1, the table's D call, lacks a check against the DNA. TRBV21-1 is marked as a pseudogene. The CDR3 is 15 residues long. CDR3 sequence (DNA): TGTGCCAGCAGCAAAGTGAGGACAGAATCCTACGAGCAGTACTTC. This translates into CASSKVRTESYEQYF.

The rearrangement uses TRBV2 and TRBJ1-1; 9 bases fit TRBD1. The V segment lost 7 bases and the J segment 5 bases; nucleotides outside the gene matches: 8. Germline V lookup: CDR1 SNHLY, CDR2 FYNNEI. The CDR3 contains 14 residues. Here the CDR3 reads CASTTDRGKTEAFF. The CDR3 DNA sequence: TGTGCCAGCACCACGGACAGGGGTAAGACTGAAGCTTTCTTT.

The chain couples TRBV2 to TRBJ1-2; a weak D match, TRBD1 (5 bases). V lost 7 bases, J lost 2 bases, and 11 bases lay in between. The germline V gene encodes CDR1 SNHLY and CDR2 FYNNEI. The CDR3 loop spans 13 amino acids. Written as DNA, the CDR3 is TGTGCCAGCATCCCGGGACTGAACTATGGCTACACCTTC. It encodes CASIPGLNYGYTF.

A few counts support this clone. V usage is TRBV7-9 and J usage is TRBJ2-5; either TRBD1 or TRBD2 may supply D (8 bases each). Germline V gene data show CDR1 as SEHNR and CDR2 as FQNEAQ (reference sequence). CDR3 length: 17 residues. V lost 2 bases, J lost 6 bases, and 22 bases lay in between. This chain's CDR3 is CASSLSAGGDRGKTQYF. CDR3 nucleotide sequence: TGTGCCAGCAGCTTATCCGCGGGGGGAGACAGGGGAAAGACCCAGTACTTC.

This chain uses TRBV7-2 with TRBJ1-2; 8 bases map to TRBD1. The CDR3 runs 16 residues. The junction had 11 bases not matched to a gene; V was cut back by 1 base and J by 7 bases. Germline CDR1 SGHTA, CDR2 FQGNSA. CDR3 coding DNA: TGTGCCAGCAGCTTAGAGTTCGGCAGGGGGCGCGGTGGCTACACCTTC. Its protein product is CASSLEFGRGRGGYTF.

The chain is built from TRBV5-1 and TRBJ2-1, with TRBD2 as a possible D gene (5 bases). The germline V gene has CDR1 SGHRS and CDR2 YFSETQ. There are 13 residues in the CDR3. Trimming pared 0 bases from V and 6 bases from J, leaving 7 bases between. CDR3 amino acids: CASSLGEINEQFF. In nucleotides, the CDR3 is TGCGCCAGCAGCTTGGGGGAGATCAATGAGCAGTTCTTC.

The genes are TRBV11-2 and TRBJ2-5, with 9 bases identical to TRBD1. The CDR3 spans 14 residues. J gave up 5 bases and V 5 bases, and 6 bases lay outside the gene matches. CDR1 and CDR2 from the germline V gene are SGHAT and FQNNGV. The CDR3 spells CASSLQGARETQYF. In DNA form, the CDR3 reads TGTGCCAGCAGCCTACAGGGGGCCCGGGAGACCCAGTACTTC.

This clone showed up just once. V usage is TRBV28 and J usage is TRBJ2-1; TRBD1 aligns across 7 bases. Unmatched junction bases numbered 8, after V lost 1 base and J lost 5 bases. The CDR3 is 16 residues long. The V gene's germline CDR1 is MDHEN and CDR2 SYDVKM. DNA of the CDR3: TGTGCCAGCAGTTTATTGGGCCGACAGGGAAACAATGAGCAGTTCTTC. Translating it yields CASSLLGRQGNNEQFF.

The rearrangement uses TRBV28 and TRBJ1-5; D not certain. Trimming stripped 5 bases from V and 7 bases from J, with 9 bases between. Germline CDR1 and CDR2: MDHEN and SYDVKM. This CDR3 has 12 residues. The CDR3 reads CASSTLGQPQHF. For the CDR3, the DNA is TGTGCCAGCAGTACCCTCGGACAGCCCCAGCATTTT.

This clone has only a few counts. CDR3 sequence (DNA): TGTGCCAGCAGTTTAAGTTTCAAGGGTGAAAAACTGTTTTTT. Translating it yields CASSLSFKGEKLFF. The chain joins TRBV28 to TRBJ1-4; no firm D call. Trimming removed 2 bases from V and 7 bases from J, with 11 bases in between. Germline V gives CDR1 MDHEN, CDR2 SYDVKM. The length of the CDR3 is 14 residues.